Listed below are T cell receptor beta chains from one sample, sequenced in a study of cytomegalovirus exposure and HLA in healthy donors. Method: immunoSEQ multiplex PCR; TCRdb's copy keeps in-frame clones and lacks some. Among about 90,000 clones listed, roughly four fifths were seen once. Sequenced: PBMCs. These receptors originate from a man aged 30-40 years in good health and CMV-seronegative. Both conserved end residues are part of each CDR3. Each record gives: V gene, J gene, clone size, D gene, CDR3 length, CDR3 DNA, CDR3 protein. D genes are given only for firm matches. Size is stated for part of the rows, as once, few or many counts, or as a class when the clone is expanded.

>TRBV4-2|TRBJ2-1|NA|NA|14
TGTGCCAGCAGCCTCGACAGGAGTTGGAATGAGCAGTTCTTC
CASSLDRSWNEQFF
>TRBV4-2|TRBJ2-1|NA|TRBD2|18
TGTGCCAGCAGCCAGAAGGTCCTAGCGGGAGGTACCTCCAATGAGCAGTTCTTC
CASSQKVLAGGTSNEQFF
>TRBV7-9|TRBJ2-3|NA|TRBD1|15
TGTGCCAGCAGCTTCCGGGACAGTCTCACAGATACGCAGTATTTT
CASSFRDSLTDTQYF
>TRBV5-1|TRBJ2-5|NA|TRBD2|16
TGCGCCAGCAGCCCCGGGACTAGCCTCAACCAAGAGACCCAGTACTTC
CASSPGTSLNQETQYF
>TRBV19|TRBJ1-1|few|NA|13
TGTGCCAGTAGTACCCAACAGGGTGCTGAAGCTTTCTTT
CASSTQQGAEAFF
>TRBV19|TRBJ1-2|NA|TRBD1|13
TGTGCCAGTAGTATGGACAGGGCCTATGGCTACACCTTC
CASSMDRAYGYTF
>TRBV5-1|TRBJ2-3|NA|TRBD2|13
TGCGCCAGCAGTAGCGGGGGCCGCGATACGCAGTATTTT
CASSSGGRDTQYF
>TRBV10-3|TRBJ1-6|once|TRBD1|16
TGTGCCATCAGCTCGACAGGGAGCTCCTATAATTCACCCCTCCACTTT
CAISSTGSSYNSPLHF
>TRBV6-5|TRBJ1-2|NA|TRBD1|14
TGTGCCAGCAGTTACGACAGGGACCCGCGAGGCTACACCTTC
CASSYDRDPRGYTF
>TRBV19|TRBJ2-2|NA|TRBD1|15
TGTGCCAGTTCCCGGGGGGACAGGGGTGCCGGGGAGCTGTTTTTT
CASSRGDRGAGELFF
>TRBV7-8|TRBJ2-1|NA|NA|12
TGTGCCAGCAGATACAGGAGCAATGAGCAGTTCTTC
CASRYRSNEQFF
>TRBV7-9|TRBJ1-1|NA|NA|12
TGTGCCAGCAGCTTAATGGGCTCAAAAGCTTTCTTT
CASSLMGSKAFF
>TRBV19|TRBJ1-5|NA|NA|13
TGTGCCAGTAGCTTACTTGGCAATCAGCCCCAGCATTTT
CASSLLGNQPQHF
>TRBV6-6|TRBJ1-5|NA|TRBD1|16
TGTGCCAGCAGTTTACCCACAGGGGGAGGAAATCAGCCCCAGCATTTT
CASSLPTGGGNQPQHF
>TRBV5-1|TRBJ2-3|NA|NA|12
TGCGCCAGCAGCCCTTACACAGATACGCAGTATTTT
CASSPYTDTQYF
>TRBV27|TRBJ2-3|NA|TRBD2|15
TGTGCCAGCAGTGTGCTAGCGGGAGGTGCCGATACGCAGTATTTT
CASSVLAGGADTQYF
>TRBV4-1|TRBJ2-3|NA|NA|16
TGCGCCAGCAGCCAAGCCGGACAGAGGGCATTTCTTACGCAGTATTTT
CASSQAGQRAFLTQYF
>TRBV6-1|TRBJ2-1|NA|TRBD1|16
TGTGCCAGCAGTGAGACCGGGACAGGGCCATACAATGAGCAGTTCTTC
CASSETGTGPYNEQFF
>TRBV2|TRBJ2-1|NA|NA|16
TGTGCCAGCACCCCGAGAGGGCCCTCGATTATCAATGAGCAGTTCTTC
CASTPRGPSIINEQFF
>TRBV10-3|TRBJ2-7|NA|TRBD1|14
TGTGCCATCAGTGCCGGACAGGACTCCTACGAGCAGTACTTC
CAISAGQDSYEQYF
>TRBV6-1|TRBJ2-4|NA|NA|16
TGTGCCAGCAGTGAAGGCTGGGCGGGGAGCCAAAACATTCAGTACTTC
CASSEGWAGSQNIQYF
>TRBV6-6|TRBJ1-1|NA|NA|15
TGTGCCAGCAGCCCCGGGGAGGGACGGGCCACTGAAGCTTTCTTT
CASSPGEGRATEAFF
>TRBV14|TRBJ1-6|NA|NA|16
TGTGCCAGCAGCCAATTTAATGGAGGTATCAATTCACCCCTCCACTTT
CASSQFNGGINSPLHF
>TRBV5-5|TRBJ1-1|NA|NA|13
TGTGCCAGCAGCTGGGACACGAACACTGAAGCTTTCTTT
CASSWDTNTEAFF
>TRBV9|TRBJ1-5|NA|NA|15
TGTGCCAGCAGCGGCGGACAGTCCTTCGATCAGCCCCAGCATTTT
CASSGGQSFDQPQHF
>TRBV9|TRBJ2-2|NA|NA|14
TGTGCCAGCAGCGGCCCCGGGGGAGGCGGGGAGCTGTTTTTT
CASSGPGGGGELFF
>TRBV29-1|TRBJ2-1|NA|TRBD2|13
TGCAGCGCCATAGCGGGGGACTACAATGAGCAGTTCTTC
CSAIAGDYNEQFF
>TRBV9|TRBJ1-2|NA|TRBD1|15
TGTGCCAGCAGCGGACAACAGGGGTTTCACTATGGCTACACCTTC
CASSGQQGFHYGYTF
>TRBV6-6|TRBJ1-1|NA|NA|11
TGTGCCAGCAGTTATTCGACTGAAGCTTTCTTT
CASSYSTEAFF
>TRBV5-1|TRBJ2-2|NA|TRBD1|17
TGCGCCAGCAGCTTGACAGGGGAATGGACGAACACCGGGGAGCTGTTTTTT
CASSLTGEWTNTGELFF
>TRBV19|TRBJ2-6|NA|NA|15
TGTGCCAGTAGTGAATTACTGTCTGGGGCCAACGTCCTGACTTTC
CASSELLSGANVLTF
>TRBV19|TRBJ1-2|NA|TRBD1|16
TGTGCCAGTAGTTTCGGGACAGGGGGCGTCAGCTATGGCTACACCTTC
CASSFGTGGVSYGYTF
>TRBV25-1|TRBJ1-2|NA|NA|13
TGTGCCAGCAGCGACAGGATCTTCTATGGCTACCCCTTC
CASSDRIFYGYPF
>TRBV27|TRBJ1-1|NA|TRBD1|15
TGTGCCAGCAGTACACAACGGGACAGGAACACTGAAGCTTTCTTT
CASSTQRDRNTEAFF
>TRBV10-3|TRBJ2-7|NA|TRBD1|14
TGTGCCATCAGTGAAGGGACAGGGACCTACGAGCAGTACTTC
CAISEGTGTYEQYF
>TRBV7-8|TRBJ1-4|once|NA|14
TGTGCCAGCAGCTTACCCGCGAGGCCTGAAAAACTGTTTTTT
CASSLPARPEKLFF
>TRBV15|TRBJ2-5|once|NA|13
TGTGCCACCAGCAGAGATCCCGCGGAGACCCAGTACTTC
CATSRDPAETQYF
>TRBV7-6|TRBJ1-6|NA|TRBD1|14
TGTGCCAGCAGCGGGACAGGGACGAATTCACCCCTCCACTTT
CASSGTGTNSPLHF
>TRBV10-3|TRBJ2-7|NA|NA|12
TGTGCCATCAGTGTCTCGAGTTACGAGCAGTACTTC
CAISVSSYEQYF
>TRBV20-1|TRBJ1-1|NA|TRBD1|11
TGCAGTGCCATCCTCAATACAGGGGTTTTCTTT
CSAILNTGVFF
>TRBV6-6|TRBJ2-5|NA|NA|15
TGTGCCAGCTACAAAGGGGGGGGCTTCCAAGAGACCCAGTACTTC
CASYKGGGFQETQYF
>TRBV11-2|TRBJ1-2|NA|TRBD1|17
TGTGCCAGCAGCTTAAATCTGCAGGGGGCTGGCCTACATGGCTACACCTTC
CASSLNLQGAGLHGYTF
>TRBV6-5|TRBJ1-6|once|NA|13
TGTGCCAGCAGTGCAAGGACAAATTCACCCCTCCACTTT
CASSARTNSPLHF
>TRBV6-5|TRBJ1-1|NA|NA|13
TGTGCCAGCAGAACGGACACGAACACTGAAGCTTTCTTT
CASRTDTNTEAFF
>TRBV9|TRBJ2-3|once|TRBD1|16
TGTGCCAGCAGCGTGTATATAGGGGGCGTTGAAGATACGCAGTATTTT
CASSVYIGGVEDTQYF
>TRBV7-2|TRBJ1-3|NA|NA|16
TGTGCCAGCAGCTTAGTTCCCACAGACTCTGGAAACACCATATATTTT
CASSLVPTDSGNTIYF
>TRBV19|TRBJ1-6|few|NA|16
TGTGCCAGTAGTACCGGAACAGGGCTGGATCACTCACCCCTCCACTTT
CASSTGTGLDHSPLHF
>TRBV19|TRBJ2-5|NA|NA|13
TGTGCCAGTAGTATTTCAGGGGCAAAGACCCAGTACTTC
CASSISGAKTQYF
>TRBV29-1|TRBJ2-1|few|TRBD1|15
TGCAGCGTTGTAAGGACAGGGGGATCCTACAATGAGCAGTTCTTC
CSVVRTGGSYNEQFF
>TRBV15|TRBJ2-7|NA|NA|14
TGTGCCACCAGCAGTAATAGGGGGATTGACGAGCAGTACTTC
CATSSNRGIDEQYF
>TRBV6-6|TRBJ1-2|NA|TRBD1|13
TGTGCCAGCAGACCCGGGACAGCGAATGGCTACACCTTC
CASRPGTANGYTF
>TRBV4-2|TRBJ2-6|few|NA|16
TGTGCCAGCAGCCAAGTTAGTCGTTCTGGGGCCAACGTCCTGACTTTC
CASSQVSRSGANVLTF
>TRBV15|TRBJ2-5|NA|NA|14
TGTGCCACCAGCAGAAGACTCCACCAAGAGACCCAGTACTTC
CATSRRLHQETQYF
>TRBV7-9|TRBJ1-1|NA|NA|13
TGTGCCAGCAGCCCCGGGGGGCTCACTGAAGCTTTCTTT
CASSPGGLTEAFF